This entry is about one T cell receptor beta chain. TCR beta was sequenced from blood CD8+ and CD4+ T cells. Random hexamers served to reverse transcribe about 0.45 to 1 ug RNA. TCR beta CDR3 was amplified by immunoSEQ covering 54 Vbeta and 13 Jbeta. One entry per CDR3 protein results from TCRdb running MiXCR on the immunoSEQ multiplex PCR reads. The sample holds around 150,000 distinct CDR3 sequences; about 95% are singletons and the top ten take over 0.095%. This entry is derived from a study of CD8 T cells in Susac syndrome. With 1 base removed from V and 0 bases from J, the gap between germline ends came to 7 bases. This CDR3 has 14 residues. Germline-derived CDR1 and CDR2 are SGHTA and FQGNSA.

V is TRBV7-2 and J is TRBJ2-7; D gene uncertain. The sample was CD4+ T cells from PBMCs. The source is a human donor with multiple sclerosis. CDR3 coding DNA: TGTGCCAGCAGCTTAGGTCCTATCTCCTACGAGCAGTACTTC. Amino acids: CASSLGPISYEQYF.